Below are 8 T cell receptor beta chains sequenced from a single sample in a study of beta chain features in type 1 diabetes. The antigens these receptors bind are not known. Reverse transcribing all isolated RNA meant expressed TCRB transcripts were sequenced. Here immunoSEQ multiplex PCR was the method, and the copy in TCRdb shows in-frame clones only, minus some. There are 130,000 to 150,000 clones in the sample; 13% occur only once, and approximately 1.3% lies in the top ten. Broader study findings: Significant though moderate, a shortening of TCRB CDR3s appeared in all four CD4+ subsets of Type 1 diabetes patients.

What was sequenced was central memory CD4+ T cells from blood. These receptors were collected from a man aged 18 to 30 with type 1 diabetes.

The chain joins TRBV18 to TRBJ2-7; 7 nucleotides line up with TRBD1. V gave up 2 bases and J gave up 6 bases; unmatched junction bases: 4. The germline gives CDR1 KGHSH, CDR2 LQKENI. This CDR3 has 13 amino acids. The CDR3 loop reads CASSPNRGPEQYF. The CDR3 DNA reads TGTGCCAGCTCACCAAACAGGGGACCCGAGCAGTACTTC. The full variable domain, its missing parts supplied by reference TRBV18 and TRBJ2-7, is NAGVMQNPRHLVRRRGQEARLRCSPMKGHSHVYWYRQLPEEGLKFMVYLQKENIIDESGMPKERFSAEFPKEGPSILRIQQVVRGDSAAYFCASSPNRGPEQYFGPGTRLTVT.

This clone has more than one count but fewer than ten. V and J are TRBV4-2 and TRBJ2-3; 13 bases fit TRBD2. The CDR3 is 15 amino acids. J lost 6 bases, V lost 4 bases, and 4 bases had no gene match. The germline CDR1 and CDR2 sequences are LGHNA and YNFKEQ. The CDR3 sequence: CASSLTSGGDDTQYF. The CDR3 coding sequence is TGTGCCAGCAGCCTAACTAGCGGGGGGGATGATACGCAGTATTTT.

This clone was seen a few times. V gene TRBV2 combines with J gene TRBJ2-1; D gene uncertain. The CDR3 sequence is 11 residues long. Germline V gene sequence: CDR1 SNHLY, CDR2 FYNNEI. The germline V and J ends were trimmed by 5 bases and 10 bases, with 9 bases remaining between them. DNA for the CDR3: TGTGCCAGCAGTCAACACGAGGAGCAGTTCTTC. This encodes CASSQHEEQFF.

This clone was detected many times. V gene TRBV18 combines with J gene TRBJ2-5; no definite D call. Germline lookup yields CDR1 KGHSH and CDR2 LQKENI. The length of the CDR3 is 12 residues. The V gene lost 4 bases and the J gene lost 2 bases, with 5 bases spanning the gap. The CDR3 DNA follows: TGTGCCAGCTCACTACATCAAGAGACCCAGTACTTC. Its translation is CASSLHQETQYF.

About this clone itself: The same CDR3 arises from other DNA sequences in this sample as well. The V call is TRBV18, the J call TRBJ1-1; maybe TRBD1 (5 bases). CDR1 and CDR2 from the germline V gene are KGHSH and LQKENI. Trimming took 0 bases from V and 0 from J, leaving 8 bases between them. This CDR3 contains 15 residues. CDR3: CASSPPGGLNTEAFF. DNA of the CDR3: TGTGCCAGCTCACCACCGGGGGGTTTGAACACTGAAGCTTTCTTT.

This chain connects TRBV14 to TRBJ2-5, with D unclear. This CDR3 region has 12 residues. CDR1 SGHDN and CDR2 FVKESK come from the germline V gene. V was trimmed by 1 base and J by 5 bases, leaving 5 bases between them. The CDR3 sequence: CASSQALETQYF. The CDR3 DNA sequence: TGTGCCAGCAGCCAAGCCCTTGAGACCCAGTACTTC.

The chain employs TRBV14 and TRBJ1-1; D call uncertain. With 4 bases removed from V and 4 bases from J, the gap between germline ends came to 7 bases. The germline gives CDR1 SGHDN, CDR2 FVKESK. The CDR3 sequence is 12 residues long. The CDR3 is CASSRALTEAFF. As DNA, the CDR3 is TGTGCCAGCAGCCGGGCGCTCACTGAAGCTTTCTTT.

This clone occurred a few times. Other DNA sequences in this specimen translate into the identical CDR3. The chain joins TRBV9 to TRBJ2-7, with 7 nucleotides matching TRBD1. The CDR3 extends over 15 amino acids. V lost 0 bases to trimming and J lost 0 bases; unmatched junction nucleotides: 3. Looked up from germline, CDR1 is SGDLS and CDR2 is YYNGEE. CDR3 sequence reads: CASSVGDSASYEQYF. In DNA, the CDR3 is TGTGCCAGCAGCGTAGGGGACAGCGCCTCCTACGAGCAGTACTTC.